This T cell receptor (beta chain) is drawn from a study of beta chain features in type 1 diabetes (dated by TCRdb to about 2018). With regard to the full study: Mean age, gender distribution, total cell number and subset yield did not differ between patients and healthy donors. Across all samples, approximately 100 million sorted cells were examined, and cell number per subset correlated strongly with RNA yield. The study compared the TCRB repertoires of sorted circulating CD4+ T cell subsets in recently diagnosed type 1 diabetes patients with those in matched healthy donors. Regulatory and stem cell-like memory subsets were obtained from only 8 patients and about eight healthy donors, while naive and central memory subsets were obtained from all 30 or so donors. The paper's findings and limits, for the study overall: Patients with type 1 diabetes made fewer insertions and deleted more nucleotides at VDJ recombination sites, implying thymic rearrangement abnormalities. Because cDNA was sequenced instead of genomic DNA, highly expressing activated cells could be over-represented, though the groups showed no difference in activation or CD3 levels. Naive, central memory and regulatory TCRB repertoires appeared to be more alike among patients than among healthy donors. HLA sub-analyses involved small numbers of individuals, so any influence of HLA type on TCRB rearrangement remained unresolved. PCR may preferentially amplify shorter templates, but because patient and control samples were amplified and corrected together, any resulting skew would affect both groups equally. Type 1 diabetes patients showed a moderate but significant shortening of TCRB CDR3 length in all four CD4+ subsets.

About this clone itself: Which antigen it targets is not known. No qualities accompany the bases; no much larger clone lies one base away.

The High Capacity cDNA Reverse Transcription Kit was used to reverse transcribe all of the isolated RNA, meaning that expressed TCRB transcripts were what got sequenced. Naive, central memory and regulatory T cell samples underwent deep immunoSEQ sequencing, averaging around 3.6 million total reads per sample. Sorted cells were lysed in RLT buffer and RNA was extracted with DNase-treated RNeasy Micro or Mini kits, depending on cell number. Each cell subset was processed separately to prevent cross-contamination, with patient and healthy donor samples processed together. The immunoSEQ multiplex PCR was used to amplify TCRB sequences from cDNA, generating 87-bp fragments that spanned the CDR3 region. Sequencing of the amplicons was done on the Illumina HiSeq platform. Regarding the original processing steps: Synthetic template baselines were used to correct PCR bias computationally, reads within Hamming distance 2 were collapsed together, and singletons that could not be merged were discarded. Reads were aligned against IMGT to assign V, D and J genes, CDR3 length and insertions or deletions at six rearrangement sites. Within each subset, clonotype counts were normalized to the number of sorted cells before true diversity and Gini coefficients were calculated with the tcR R package. The overlap coefficient, calculated on TCRB nucleotide sequences, was used to quantify repertoire sharing. The table was pulled from immuneACCESS by TCRdb, which kept in-frame rearrangements only. Such tables lose some clones; where checked, under half of the loss comes from unresolved V genes, and the rest has no known cause. The DNA was the basis for D and trimming; V, J and clone size are from that table. Present in this sample are about 320,000 clones, 14% of which were seen just once. The ten biggest clones cover approximately 6.7% of the sample.

Trimming takes 0 bases from V and 1 base from J, and the germline ends sit 11 bases apart. For CDR1 and CDR2, the germline V gene lists LGHNA and YSLEER. The cysteine opens and the phenylalanine closes a CDR3 of 16 amino acids. Just CDR3 DNA is preserved here, 48 bases in frame from base 1. From each donor, a single peripheral blood sample of about 110 mL on average was drawn into heparinised tubes. A BD FACSAria II and a panel including CD45RO, CCR7, CD25, CD127, CD95 and CD27 were used to sort naive, central memory, regulatory and stem cell-like memory CD4+ T cells. All sorted populations exceeded 95% purity. PBMCs were isolated right away by Lymphoprep density gradient centrifugation and were stained directly, without culture. So that batch effects would be minimized, each experiment stained and sorted samples in pairs, pairing one healthy donor with one patient.

The rearrangement combines TRBV4-3 with TRBJ2-3; a tentative D match to TRBD1 spans 6 bases. The sequence came from a man aged 25 to 40 in good health. Sequenced material: central memory CD4+ T cells from blood. The CDR3 in this case is CASSQDSNRGTDTQYF. In nucleotide form, the sequence is TGCGCCAGCAGCCAAGATTCCAACAGGGGCACAGATACGCAGTATTTT.